This T cell receptor (beta chain) is drawn from a study of blood T cell repertoires in COVID-19. Across the whole study: Sites across the United States, Italy and Spain contributed samples from acute and convalescent COVID-19. PBMCs, B-cell-depleted T cells, or T cells provided the cDNA or gDNA that made up the material.

Germline-derived CDR1 and CDR2 are SNHLY and FYNNEI. The CDR3 is made up of 14 amino acids. V shed 6 bases and J 5 bases; nucleotides not matched to a gene: 10. Original processing methods: Counts of nucleated cells, estimated from reference gene primer amplification, were obtained. This table comes from immunoSEQ multiplex PCR, and its TCRdb copy is limited to in-frame clones, with some not included. V and J calls and clone size come straight from that table; D and trimming were deduced from the DNA. Among tens of thousands of clones listed, about 85% were seen once. This sequence was found in a human donor in a cohort sampled during active COVID-19. This chain links TRBV2 with TRBJ2-7; 7 nucleotides line up with TRBD2. Sequenced material: peripheral blood. CDR3 sequence: CASRVGGARHEQYF. The CDR3 DNA reads as TGTGCCAGCAGGGTGGGAGGGGCTCGCCACGAGCAGTACTTC.